This entry is about one T cell receptor beta chain. Its matching antigen is unknown. Data came from immunoSEQ multiplex PCR; TCRdb stores just in-frame clones and leaves some out. The sample includes over 85,000 clones, about 92% of them seen just once. The germline V gene has CDR1 SGDLS and CDR2 YYNGEE. V dropped 5 bases and J dropped 1; count of bases not matched to a gene: 3. This CDR3 has 14 amino acids. The data are from a study of OX40 agonist ivuxolimab in advanced cancers. Study-level findings and limits: The work left the antigen specificity of expanded peripheral T cells undetermined.

The V and J genes are TRBV9 and TRBJ1-1, with TRBD1 matching over 9 bases. The sequenced sample was CD4+ or CD8+ T cells sorted from blood, obtained in a trial of the OX40 agonist ivuxolimab. This sequence originates from an adult with an advanced solid tumor such as melanoma, head and neck, liver or kidney cancer. The CDR3 here is CASRPGQGNTEAFF. The CDR3, as DNA: TGTGCCAGCAGACCGGGACAGGGGAACACTGAAGCTTTCTTT. Complete variable domain (other parts from reference TRBV9 and TRBJ1-1): DSGVTQTPKHLITATGQRVTLRCSPRSGDLSVYWYQQSLDQGLQFLIQYYNGEERAKGNILERFSAQQFPDLHSELNLSSLELGDSALYFCASRPGQGNTEAFFGQGTRLTVV.